These T cell receptor beta chains were read from a single sample in a study of shared clonotypes between healthy human individuals. Clones were sequenced by immunoSEQ multiplex PCR, and TCRdb holds only the in-frame ones, with some missing. The sample shows fewer than 3 million clones, less than 95% of them seen only once. The sequenced sample was naive CD4+ T cells from PBMCs. Receptor source: a young man in good health. Some clones in this sample may be carry-over from other donors' samples. Both conserved end residues are part of each CDR3. D genes are given only for firm matches. Size is omitted from some rows. Given values are once, few, many or a class for expanded clones.

j_gene: TRBJ2-7; abundance: NA; v_gene: TRBV29-1; d_gene: NA; CDR3aa: CSVARDHPGGEQYF; CDR3nt: TGCAGCGTGGCCCGCGACCACCCCGGAGGAGAGCAGTACTTC
j_gene: TRBJ2-6; abundance: NA; v_gene: TRBV4-2; d_gene: NA; CDR3aa: CASSRDEQGTGANVLTF; CDR3nt: TGTGCCAGCAGCCGCGACGAACAGGGTACCGGGGCCAACGTCCTGACTTTC
j_gene: TRBJ1-1; abundance: NA; v_gene: TRBV5-5; d_gene: NA; CDR3aa: CASSSRIGGTEAFF; CDR3nt: TGTGCCAGCAGCTCACGGATAGGTGGCACTGAAGCTTTCTTT
j_gene: TRBJ2-7; abundance: NA; v_gene: TRBV18; d_gene: NA; CDR3aa: CASSPHVIGAGDEQYF; CDR3nt: TGTGCCAGCTCACCCCATGTCATCGGGGCCGGCGACGAGCAGTACTTC
j_gene: TRBJ2-1; abundance: NA; v_gene: TRBV6-5; d_gene: NA; CDR3aa: CASSYSGSSYNEQFF; CDR3nt: TGTGCCAGCAGTTACTCGGGGAGCTCCTACAATGAGCAGTTCTTC
j_gene: TRBJ2-1; abundance: NA; v_gene: TRBV28; d_gene: TRBD2; CDR3aa: CASSFRTSGRTLTYNEQFF; CDR3nt: TGTGCCAGCAGTTTTCGAACTAGCGGGAGGACCCTTACCTACAATGAGCAGTTCTTC
j_gene: TRBJ2-3; abundance: NA; v_gene: TRBV5-4; d_gene: NA; CDR3aa: CASSLNPTDTQYF; CDR3nt: TGTGCCAGCAGCTTGAACCCCACAGATACGCAGTATTTT
j_gene: TRBJ1-2; abundance: NA; v_gene: TRBV28; d_gene: NA; CDR3aa: CASSSPFAGDYGYTF; CDR3nt: TGTGCCAGCAGTTCCCCTTTCGCAGGGGACTATGGCTACACCTTC
j_gene: TRBJ2-1; abundance: NA; v_gene: TRBV9; d_gene: TRBD1; CDR3aa: CASSKDRGLYNEQFF; CDR3nt: TGTGCCAGCAGCAAAGACAGGGGGCTTTACAATGAGCAGTTCTTC
j_gene: TRBJ1-3; abundance: NA; v_gene: TRBV5-6; d_gene: NA; CDR3aa: CASSLGLPGNTIYF; CDR3nt: TGTGCCAGCAGCCTCGGGCTACCTGGAAACACCATATATTTT
j_gene: TRBJ2-6; abundance: once; v_gene: TRBV7-3; d_gene: NA; CDR3aa: CASSLVREGANVLTF; CDR3nt: TGTGCCAGCAGCTTGGTCCGGGAGGGGGCCAACGTCCTGACTTTC
j_gene: TRBJ1-1; abundance: few; v_gene: TRBV28; d_gene: NA; CDR3aa: CASSFGGTEAFF; CDR3nt: TGTGCCAGCAGTTTTGGGGGCACTGAAGCTTTCTTT
j_gene: TRBJ1-3; abundance: NA; v_gene: TRBV10-1; d_gene: TRBD1; CDR3aa: CARDDRVSGNTIYF; CDR3nt: TGCGCCAGGGATGACAGGGTCTCTGGAAACACCATATATTTT
j_gene: TRBJ2-5; abundance: NA; v_gene: TRBV7-2; d_gene: TRBD2; CDR3aa: CASSPALAGSYGETQYF; CDR3nt: TGTGCCAGCAGCCCGGCACTAGCGGGATCTTACGGGGAGACCCAGTACTTC
j_gene: TRBJ1-4; abundance: NA; v_gene: TRBV18; d_gene: NA; CDR3aa: CASSAQRSEEKLFF; CDR3nt: TGTGCCAGCTCAGCCCAACGGTCGGAAGAAAAACTGTTTTTT
j_gene: TRBJ1-1; abundance: NA; v_gene: TRBV29-1; d_gene: NA; CDR3aa: CSVERRGLLNTEAFF; CDR3nt: TGCAGCGTTGAACGGCGGGGACTCTTGAACACTGAAGCTTTCTTT
j_gene: TRBJ2-4; abundance: NA; v_gene: TRBV5-4; d_gene: NA; CDR3aa: CASSSPRAGSVGENIQYF; CDR3nt: TGTGCCAGCAGCTCCCCCCGGGCAGGGAGTGTTGGCGAAAACATTCAGTACTTC
j_gene: TRBJ1-3; abundance: NA; v_gene: TRBV5-4; d_gene: TRBD1; CDR3aa: CASSLTGTSGNTIYF; CDR3nt: TGTGCCAGCAGCCTGACAGGGACCTCTGGAAACACCATATATTTT
j_gene: TRBJ2-3; abundance: NA; v_gene: TRBV6-6; d_gene: NA; CDR3aa: CASSYGNRLPDTQYF; CDR3nt: TGTGCCAGCAGTTATGGGAATCGCCTGCCAGATACGCAGTATTTT
j_gene: TRBJ1-4; abundance: NA; v_gene: TRBV2; d_gene: NA; CDR3aa: CASNSNEKLFF; CDR3nt: TGTGCCAGCAATTCTAATGAAAAACTGTTTTTT
j_gene: TRBJ1-1; abundance: NA; v_gene: TRBV7-2; d_gene: NA; CDR3aa: CASSYPGIGGNTEAFF; CDR3nt: TGTGCCAGCAGCTACCCCGGGATAGGGGGGAACACTGAAGCTTTCTTT
j_gene: TRBJ1-1; abundance: NA; v_gene: TRBV7-9; d_gene: TRBD1; CDR3aa: CASSQGQGRTEAFF; CDR3nt: TGTGCCAGCAGCCAGGGACAGGGCCGGACTGAAGCTTTCTTT
j_gene: TRBJ2-7; abundance: NA; v_gene: TRBV28; d_gene: TRBD2; CDR3aa: CASGGRGSLSYEQYF; CDR3nt: TGTGCCAGCGGTGGTCGCGGGAGTTTGTCCTACGAGCAGTACTTC